This paragraph covers one TCR beta chain sequence. As yet, its antigen is unknown. Germline V gives CDR1 MNHEY, CDR2 SVGAGI. V dropped 0 bases and J dropped 4 bases, with 12 bases sitting between them. The CDR3 is 15 amino acids. This sample was taken from a study of chemoradiotherapy in HPV16-positive cancers. Overall study findings and caveats: Candidate HPV-specific clones and E7-related TCR motifs grew in tumor during treatment. HPV-specific T cells were functionally defined from only a couple of HPV16-positive patients.

Some clones are missing from TCRdb's copy, which holds only in-frame ones; the method was immunoSEQ multiplex PCR. The data hold around 30,000 clones, with roughly nine tenths observed a single time. The sample in question was blood, obtained from a patient who underwent chemoradiotherapy. The source of this sequence is a human donor with HPV-associated anogenital cancer. The gene calls are TRBV6-5 and TRBJ2-5; D not certain. As DNA, the CDR3 is TGTGCCAGCAGTTACTCGAGGCTCCCGGGAGAGACCCAGTACTTC. It encodes CASSYSRLPGETQYF.